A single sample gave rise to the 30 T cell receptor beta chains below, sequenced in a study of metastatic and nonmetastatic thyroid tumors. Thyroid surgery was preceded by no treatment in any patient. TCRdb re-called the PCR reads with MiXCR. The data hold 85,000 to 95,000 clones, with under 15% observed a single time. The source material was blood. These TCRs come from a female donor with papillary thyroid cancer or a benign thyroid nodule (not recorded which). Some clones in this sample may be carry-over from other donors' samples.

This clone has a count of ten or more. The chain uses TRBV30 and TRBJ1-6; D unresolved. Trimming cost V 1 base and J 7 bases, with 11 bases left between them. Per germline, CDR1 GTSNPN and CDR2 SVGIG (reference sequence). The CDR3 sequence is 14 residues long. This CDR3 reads CAWSGGLMNSPLHF. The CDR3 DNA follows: TGTGCCTGGAGTGGAGGTTTGATGAATTCACCCCTCCACTTT.

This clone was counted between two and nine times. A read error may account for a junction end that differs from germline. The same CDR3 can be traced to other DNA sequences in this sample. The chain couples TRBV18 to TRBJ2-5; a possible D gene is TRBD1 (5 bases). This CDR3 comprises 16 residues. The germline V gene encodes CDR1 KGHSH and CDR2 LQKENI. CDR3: CASSPQVPSAEETQYF. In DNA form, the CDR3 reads TGTGCCAGTTCACCACAGGTACCCTCCGCGGAAGAGACCCAGTACTTC.

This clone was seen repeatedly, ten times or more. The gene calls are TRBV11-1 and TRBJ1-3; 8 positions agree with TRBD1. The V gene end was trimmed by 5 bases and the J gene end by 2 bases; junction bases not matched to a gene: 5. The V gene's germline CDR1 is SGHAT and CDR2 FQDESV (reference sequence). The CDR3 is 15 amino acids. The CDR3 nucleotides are TGTGCCAGCAGCAAGACAGGGGAAACTGGAAACACCATATATTTT. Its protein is CASSKTGETGNTIYF.

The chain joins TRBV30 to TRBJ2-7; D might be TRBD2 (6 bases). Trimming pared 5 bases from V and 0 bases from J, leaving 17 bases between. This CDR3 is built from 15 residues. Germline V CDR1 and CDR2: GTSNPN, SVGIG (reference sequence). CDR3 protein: CAWGSGRGVSYEQYF. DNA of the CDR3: TGTGCCTGGGGCTCGGGGCGGGGAGTCTCCTACGAGCAGTACTTC. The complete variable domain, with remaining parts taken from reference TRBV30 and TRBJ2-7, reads SQTIHQWPATLVQPVGSPLSLECTVEGTSNPNLYWYRQAAGRGLQLLFYSVGIGQISSEVPQNLSASRPQDRQFILSSKKLLLSDSGFYLCAWGSGRGVSYEQYFGPGTRLTVT.

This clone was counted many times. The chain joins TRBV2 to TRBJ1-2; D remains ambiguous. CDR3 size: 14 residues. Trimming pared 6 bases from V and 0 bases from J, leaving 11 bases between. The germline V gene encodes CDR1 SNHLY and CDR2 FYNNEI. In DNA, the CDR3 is TGTGCCAGCAGGGGTGGTGGGACTAACTATGGCTACACCTTC. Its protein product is CASRGGGTNYGYTF.

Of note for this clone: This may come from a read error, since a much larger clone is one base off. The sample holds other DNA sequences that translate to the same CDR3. CDR3 sequence reads: CASSYGASTGELFF. CDR3 nucleotide sequence: TGTGCCAGCAGCTATGGGGCTAGTACCGGAGAGCTGTTTTTT. V usage is TRBV3-1 and J usage is TRBJ2-2, with D possibly matching TRBD1 (5 bases). Per germline, CDR1 LGHDT and CDR2 YNNKEL (reference sequence). This CDR3 has 14 amino acids.

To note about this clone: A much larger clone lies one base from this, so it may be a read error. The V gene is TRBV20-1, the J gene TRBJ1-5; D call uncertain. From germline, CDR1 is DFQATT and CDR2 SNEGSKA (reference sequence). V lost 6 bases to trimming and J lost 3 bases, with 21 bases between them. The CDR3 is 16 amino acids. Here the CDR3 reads CSARRRVLYINQPQHF. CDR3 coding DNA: TGCAGTGCCAGAAGGAGGGTTCTTTATATCAATCAGCCCCAGCATTTT.

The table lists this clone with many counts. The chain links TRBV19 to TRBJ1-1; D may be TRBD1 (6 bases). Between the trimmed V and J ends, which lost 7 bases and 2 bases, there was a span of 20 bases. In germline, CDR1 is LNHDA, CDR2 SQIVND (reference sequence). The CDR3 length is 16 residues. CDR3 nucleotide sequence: TGTGCCAGTACCAGGGGTAATCTCGGGGCCAACACTGAAGCTTTCTTT. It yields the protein CASTRGNLGANTEAFF.

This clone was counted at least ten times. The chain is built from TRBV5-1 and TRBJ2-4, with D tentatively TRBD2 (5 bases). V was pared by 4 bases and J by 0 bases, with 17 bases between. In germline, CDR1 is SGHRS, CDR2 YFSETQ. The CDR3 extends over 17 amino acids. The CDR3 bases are TGCGCCAGCAGCCTCGGACTGGCTACCCTAGCCAAAAACATTCAGTACTTC. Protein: CASSLGLATLAKNIQYF.

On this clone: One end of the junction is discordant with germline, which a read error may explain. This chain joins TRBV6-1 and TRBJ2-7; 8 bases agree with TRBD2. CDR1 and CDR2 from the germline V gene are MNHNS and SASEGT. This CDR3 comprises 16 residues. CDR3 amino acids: CASSEALGAGVGEQYF. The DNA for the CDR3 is TGTGCCAGTAGTGAAGCGCTGGGAGCGGGGGTAGGCGAGCAGTACTTC.

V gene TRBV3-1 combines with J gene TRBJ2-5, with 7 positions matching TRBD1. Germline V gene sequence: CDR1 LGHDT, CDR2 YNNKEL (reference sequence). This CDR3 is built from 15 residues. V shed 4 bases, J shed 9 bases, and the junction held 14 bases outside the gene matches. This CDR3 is CASSPTSGTADSQYF. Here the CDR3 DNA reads TGTGCCAGCAGCCCTACTTCCGGGACAGCGGATTCCCAGTACTTC.

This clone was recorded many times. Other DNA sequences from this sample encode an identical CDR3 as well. CDR3: CASSLEGAPTDTQYF. The DNA for the CDR3 is TGCGCCAGCAGCTTGGAAGGGGCTCCAACAGATACGCAGTATTTT. The chain uses TRBV5-1 and TRBJ2-3; the D gene is possibly TRBD1 (5 bases). Germline CDR1 reads SGHRS; CDR2 reads YFSETQ. There are 15 residues in the CDR3. V lost 0 bases and J 3 bases, leaving 11 bases between the germline ends.

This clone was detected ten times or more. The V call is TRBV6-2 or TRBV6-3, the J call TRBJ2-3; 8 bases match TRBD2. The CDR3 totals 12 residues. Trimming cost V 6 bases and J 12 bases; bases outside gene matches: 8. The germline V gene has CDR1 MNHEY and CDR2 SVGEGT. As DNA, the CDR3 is TGTGCCAGCAGGGGATACAGCGGGGGACAGTATTTT. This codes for CASRGYSGGQYF.

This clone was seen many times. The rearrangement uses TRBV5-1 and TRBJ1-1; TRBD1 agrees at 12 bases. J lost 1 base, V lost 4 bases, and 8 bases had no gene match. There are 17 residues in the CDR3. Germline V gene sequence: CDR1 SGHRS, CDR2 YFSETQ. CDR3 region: CASSNSGTGGPNTEAFF. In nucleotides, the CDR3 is TGCGCCAGCAGCAACTCCGGGACAGGGGGCCCGAACACTGAAGCTTTCTTT.

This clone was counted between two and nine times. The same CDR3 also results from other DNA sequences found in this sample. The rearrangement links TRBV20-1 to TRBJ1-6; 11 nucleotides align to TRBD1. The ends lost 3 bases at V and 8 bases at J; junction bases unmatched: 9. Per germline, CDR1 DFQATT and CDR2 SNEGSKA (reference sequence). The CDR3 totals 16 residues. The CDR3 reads CSARDQGTGGDSPLHF. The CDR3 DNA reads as TGCAGTGCTAGGGATCAAGGGACAGGGGGAGATTCACCCCTCCACTTT.

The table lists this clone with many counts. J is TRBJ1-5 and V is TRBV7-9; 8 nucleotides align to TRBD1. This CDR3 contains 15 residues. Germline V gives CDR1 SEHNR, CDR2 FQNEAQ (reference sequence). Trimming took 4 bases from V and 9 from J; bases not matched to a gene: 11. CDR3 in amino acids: CASSSGDRGRGPQHF. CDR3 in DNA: TGTGCCAGCAGCTCGGGAGACAGGGGTCGGGGGCCCCAGCATTTT.

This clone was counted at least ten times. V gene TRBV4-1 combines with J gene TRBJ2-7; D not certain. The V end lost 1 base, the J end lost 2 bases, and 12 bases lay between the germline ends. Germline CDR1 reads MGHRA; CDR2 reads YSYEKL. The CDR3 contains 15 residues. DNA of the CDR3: TGCGCCAGCAGCCAAGTATCCAGAAAAACCTACGAGCAGTACTTC. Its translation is CASSQVSRKTYEQYF.

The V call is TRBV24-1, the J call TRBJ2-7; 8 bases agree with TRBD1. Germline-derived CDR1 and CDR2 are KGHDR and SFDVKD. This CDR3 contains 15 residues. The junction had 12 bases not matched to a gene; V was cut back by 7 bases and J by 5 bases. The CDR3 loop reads CATSPLVTGDDEQYF. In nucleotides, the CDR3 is TGTGCCACCAGCCCTCTGGTGACAGGGGACGACGAGCAGTACTTC.

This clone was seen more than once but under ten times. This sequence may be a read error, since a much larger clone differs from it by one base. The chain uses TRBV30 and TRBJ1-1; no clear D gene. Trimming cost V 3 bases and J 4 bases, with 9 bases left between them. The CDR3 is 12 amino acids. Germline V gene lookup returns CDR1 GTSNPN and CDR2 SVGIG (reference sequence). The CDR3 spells CAWRVGSTEAFF. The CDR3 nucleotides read TGTGCCTGGAGAGTTGGGAGCACTGAAGCTTTCTTT.

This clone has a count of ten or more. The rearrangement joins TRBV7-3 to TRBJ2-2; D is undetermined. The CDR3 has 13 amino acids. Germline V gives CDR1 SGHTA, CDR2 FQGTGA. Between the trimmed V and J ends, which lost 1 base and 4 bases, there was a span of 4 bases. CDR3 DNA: TGTGCCAGCAGCTTAATCGGCACCGGGGAGCTGTTTTTT. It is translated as CASSLIGTGELFF.

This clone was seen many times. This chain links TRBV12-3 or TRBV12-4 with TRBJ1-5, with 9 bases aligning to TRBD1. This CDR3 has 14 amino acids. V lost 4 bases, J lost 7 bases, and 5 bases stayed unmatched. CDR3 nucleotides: TGTGCCAGCAGTTGGGACAGGGCCGGCCAGCCCCAGCATTTT. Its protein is CASSWDRAGQPQHF.

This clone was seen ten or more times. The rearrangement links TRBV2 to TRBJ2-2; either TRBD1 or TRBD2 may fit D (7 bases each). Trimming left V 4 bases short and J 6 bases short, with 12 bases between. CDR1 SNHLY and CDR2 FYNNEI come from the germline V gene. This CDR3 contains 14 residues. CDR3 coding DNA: TGTGCCAGCAGTGCAGGGGGGGATTCCGGGGAGCTGTTTTTT. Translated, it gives CASSAGGDSGELFF.

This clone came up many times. The CDR3 spells CASSFGGRGNEQFF. The DNA for the CDR3 is TGTGCCAGCAGTTTCGGGGGGCGAGGGAATGAGCAGTTCTTC. J is TRBJ2-1 and V is TRBV27; tentatively, D is TRBD2 (7 bases). Germline V gene data show CDR1 as MNHEY and CDR2 as SMNVEV (reference sequence). This CDR3 has 14 amino acids. V lost 3 bases to trimming and J lost 7 bases, with 13 bases between them.

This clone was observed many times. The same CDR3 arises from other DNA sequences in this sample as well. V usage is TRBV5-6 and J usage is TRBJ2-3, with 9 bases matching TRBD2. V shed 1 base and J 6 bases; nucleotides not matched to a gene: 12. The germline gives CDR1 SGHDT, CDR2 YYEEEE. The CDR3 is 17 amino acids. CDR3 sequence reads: CASSLTLGGGAGDTQYF. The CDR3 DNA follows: TGTGCCAGCAGCTTGACTCTTGGCGGGGGGGCAGGGGATACGCAGTATTTT.

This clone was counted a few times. The CDR3 DNA reads TGTGCCAGCAGTTTATCTCCAGGGAACACCGGGGAGCTGTTTTTT. This gives the protein CASSLSPGNTGELFF. The rearrangement links TRBV2 to TRBJ2-2; D ambiguous. V was clipped by 5 bases and J by 1 base, with 11 bases between them. Germline CDR1 SNHLY, CDR2 FYNNEI. This CDR3 comprises 15 residues.

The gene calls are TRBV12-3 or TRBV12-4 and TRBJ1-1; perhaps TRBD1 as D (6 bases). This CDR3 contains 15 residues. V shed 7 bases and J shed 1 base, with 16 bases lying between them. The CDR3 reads CASNPPGHSNTEAFF. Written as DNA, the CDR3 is TGTGCCAGCAATCCTCCGGGACACTCGAACACTGAAGCTTTCTTT.

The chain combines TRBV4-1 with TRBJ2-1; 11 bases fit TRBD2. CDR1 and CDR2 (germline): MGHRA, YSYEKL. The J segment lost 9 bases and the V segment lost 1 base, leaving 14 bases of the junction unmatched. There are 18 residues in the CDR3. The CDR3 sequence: CASSQARQLAGARVEQFF. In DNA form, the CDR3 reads TGCGCCAGCAGCCAAGCACGGCAACTAGCGGGGGCCCGGGTTGAGCAGTTCTTC.

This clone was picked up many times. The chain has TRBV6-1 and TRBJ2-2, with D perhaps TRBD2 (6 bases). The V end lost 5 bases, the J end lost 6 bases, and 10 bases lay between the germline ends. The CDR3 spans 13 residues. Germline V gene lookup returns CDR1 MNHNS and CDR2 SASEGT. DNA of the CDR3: TGTGCCAGCAGTTGGCGGGGTCCCGGGGAGCTGTTTTTT. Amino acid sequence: CASSWRGPGELFF.

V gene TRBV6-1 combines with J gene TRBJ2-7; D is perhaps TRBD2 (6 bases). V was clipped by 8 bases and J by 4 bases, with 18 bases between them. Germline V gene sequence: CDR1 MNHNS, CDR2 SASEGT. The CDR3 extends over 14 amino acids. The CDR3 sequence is CASSSGASGYEQYF. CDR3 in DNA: TGTGCCAGCTCCTCGGGAGCCAGTGGTTACGAGCAGTACTTC.

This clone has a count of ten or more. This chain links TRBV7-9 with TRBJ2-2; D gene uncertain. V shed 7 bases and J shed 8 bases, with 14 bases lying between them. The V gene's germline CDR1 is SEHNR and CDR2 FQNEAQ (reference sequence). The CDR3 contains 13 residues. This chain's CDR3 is CASTFPVPGELFF. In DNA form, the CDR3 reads TGTGCCAGCACCTTCCCGGTGCCGGGGGAGCTGTTTTTT.